Included here is one TCR beta chain sequence, with context. There are 14 residues in the CDR3. CDR1 and CDR2 (germline): SNHLY, FYNNEI. In the authors' methods: Estimates of nucleated cell counts were drawn from the amplification of reference gene primers. The assay was immunoSEQ multiplex PCR, and TCRdb's table has in-frame clones only and misses some. Clonal size and the V and J genes are those of that table, whereas D and trimming came from the DNA. The table shows roughly 70,000 clones, with about four fifths occurring only once. This sample is drawn from a study of blood T cell repertoires in COVID-19.

The chain links TRBV2 to TRBJ2-7; 7 bases line up with TRBD1. Specimen: peripheral blood. This receptor was identified in a woman aged 60-75 years with acute or convalescent COVID-19. The CDR3 loop is CAMQGAGGSYEQYF. CDR3 DNA: TGTGCAATGCAAGGAGCAGGGGGCTCCTACGAGCAGTACTTC.